This T cell receptor beta chain was captured by sequencing in a study of T-cell memory formation after mild COVID-19. Study information: Largely, TCR clusters stayed within a single donor. General study results and limits: Cross-reactive memory seemingly joined, as some responding clones were found in pre-infection memory. Clones that contracted from day 15 to 85 had balanced CD4/CD8; later expanders were CD4+ biased.

This clonotype came up many times. As yet, its antigen is unknown. Amplification by 5'RACE using constant-segment primers produced TCR alpha and TCR beta cDNA libraries that carried sample barcodes and UMIs. TCRdb passed the 5' RACE reads through MiXCR, listing each CDR3 protein once. Of 450,000 or so distinct CDR3 sequences in the sample, around 27% were seen once. The sequencing input was PBMCs or a T cell subset sorted from them (not recorded which). This clonotype originated in an adult woman who had mild COVID-19 (a few samples of this study predate the infection). Cell type and time point are not known.

Here the CDR3 reads CASGGVADGNSPLHF. DNA for the CDR3: TGTGCCAGCGGAGGGGTGGCAGACGGTAATTCACCCCTCCACTTT. The chain recombines TRBV2 with TRBJ1-6; a possible D gene is TRBD1 (5 bases). Trimming removed 8 bases at V and 6 bases at J, with 17 bases between. The germline V gene has CDR1 SNHLY and CDR2 FYNNEI. CDR3 length equals 15 residues.